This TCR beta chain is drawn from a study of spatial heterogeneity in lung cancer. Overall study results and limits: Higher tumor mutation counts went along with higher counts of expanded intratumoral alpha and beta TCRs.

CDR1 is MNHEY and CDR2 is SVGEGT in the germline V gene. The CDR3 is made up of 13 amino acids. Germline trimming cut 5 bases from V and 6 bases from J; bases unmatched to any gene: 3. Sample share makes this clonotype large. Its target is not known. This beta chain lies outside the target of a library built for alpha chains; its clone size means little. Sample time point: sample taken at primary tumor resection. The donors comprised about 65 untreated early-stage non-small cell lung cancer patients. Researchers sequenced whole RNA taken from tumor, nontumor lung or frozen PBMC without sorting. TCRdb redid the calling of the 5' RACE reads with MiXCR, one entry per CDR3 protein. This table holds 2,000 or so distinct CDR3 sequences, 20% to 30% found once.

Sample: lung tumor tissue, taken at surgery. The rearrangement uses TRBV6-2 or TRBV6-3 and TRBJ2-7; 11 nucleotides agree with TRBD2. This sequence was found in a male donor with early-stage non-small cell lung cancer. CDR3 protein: CASSTGLAGEQYF. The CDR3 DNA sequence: TGTGCCAGCAGTACCGGACTAGCGGGCGAGCAGTACTTC.